This T cell receptor beta chain comes out of a study of blood T cell repertoires in COVID-19. About the study: COVID-19 samples collected from the United States, Italy and Spain covered acute and convalescent phases. PBMCs, B-cell-depleted T cells, or T cells provided the cDNA or gDNA that made up the material.

This clone was observed once. In the original workflow: Reference gene primer amplification in the assay estimated nucleated cell counts. The repertoire was sequenced with immunoSEQ multiplex PCR; TCRdb's copy has only in-frame clones and lacks some. The DNA was the basis for D and trimming; V, J and clone size are from that table. The sample records 270,000 or so clones, 82% being singletons. The V gene's germline CDR1 is SNHLY and CDR2 FYNNEI. V was trimmed by 6 bases and J by 3 bases, leaving 17 bases between them. The CDR3 sequence is 16 residues long. The chain carries TRBV2 and TRBJ1-4, with a possible D match to TRBD1 (6 bases). Sequenced sample: peripheral blood. The receptor's source is a woman under 30 with acute or convalescent COVID-19. CDR3 bases: TGTGCCAGCAGGGTCTCAGGGGCGAAGGCTAATGAAAAACTGTTTTTT. Translating it yields CASRVSGAKANEKLFF.